The subject of this entry is one T cell receptor (beta chain). This sample is part of a study of blood T cell repertoires in COVID-19. How the authors handled the data: The authors estimated nucleated cell counts from reference gene primer amplification. Sequenced by immunoSEQ multiplex PCR; TCRdb stores in-frame clones only, minus some. The V and J calls and the clone size are those of that table, but D and trimming were determined from the DNA. The sample holds about 310,000 clones, around 85% seen once. The CDR3 extends over 13 amino acids. Trimming removed 0 bases at V and 1 base at J, with 4 bases between. CDR1 and CDR2 (germline): SGHNT, YYREEE (reference sequence).

This receptor was identified in a woman in her 30s who had been exposed to COVID-19. V is TRBV5-4 and J is TRBJ1-2, with unresolved D. The sample taken for sequencing was PBMCs or T cells enriched from blood (not recorded which). CDR3 nucleotides: TGTGCCAGCAGCTTGGGCGGTAACTATGGCTACACCTTC. It yields the protein CASSLGGNYGYTF.